This TCR beta chain is from a study of CD8 T cell repertoires and HIV-1 epitope variants. Only in-frame clones appear in the TCRdb table, and some are missing; sequencing was by immunoSEQ multiplex PCR. Here the sample spans about 5,600 clones, about 70% being singletons. The CDR3 runs 16 residues. V dropped 0 bases and J dropped 3; count of bases not matched to a gene: 6. Germline CDR1 LGHNA, CDR2 YSLEER. A remark on this clone: The antigen is unknown. At the DNA level, this CDR3 is encoded by other sequences in the same sample as well.

Source material: cultured CD8+ T cells derived from PBMCs. The receptor was derived from a male donor with HIV. V gene TRBV4-3 combines with J gene TRBJ2-7, with 9 bases matching TRBD2. The CDR3 sequence: CASSQEAGTSNYEQYF. The CDR3 bases are TGCGCCAGCAGCCAAGAGGCCGGGACTAGCAACTACGAGCAGTACTTC.